Shown below are 9 T cell receptor beta chains from a single sample sequenced in a study of shared clonotypes between healthy human individuals. Method: immunoSEQ multiplex PCR; TCRdb's copy keeps in-frame clones and lacks some. Of 750,000 to 1,000,000 clones in the sample, almost 95% were seen once. Terminally differentiated effector memory CD45RA+ cells were excluded from the naive CD8 cells, which were CD45RO-negative and positively selected for CCR7. Sequencing input: naive CD8+ T cells sorted from blood. The source is a man aged 25 to 40 in good health.

This clone was seen only a few times. CDR3 bases: TGTGCCAGCAGTCGACAGGGGGACGGGGAGCTGTTTTTT. This gives the protein CASSRQGDGELFF. The rearrangement uses TRBV7-9 and TRBJ2-2; 9 bases fit TRBD1. Trimming cost V 6 bases and J 7 bases; bases outside gene matches: 3. The germline gives CDR1 SEHNR, CDR2 FQNEAQ (reference sequence). The CDR3 runs 13 residues.

The rearrangement joins TRBV29-1 to TRBJ2-7; D unclear. In germline, CDR1 is SQVTM, CDR2 ANQGSEA. The CDR3 extends over 13 amino acids. Trimming shortened V by 4 bases and J by 1 base, and 11 bases separated the two germline ends. CDR3: CSVGSPASYEQYF. The DNA for the CDR3 is TGCAGCGTTGGGTCCCCGGCTTCCTACGAGCAGTACTTC.

In this sample, this clone turned up once. V is TRBV28 and J is TRBJ1-5; possible D gene TRBD1, 6 bases. Germline CDR1 MDHEN, CDR2 SYDVKM. V lost 1 base and J lost 8, with 18 bases in between. The CDR3 has 16 amino acids. CDR3 nucleotides: TGTGCCAGCAGTTTATCTGATAACAGGGTAGAGAAGCCCCAGCATTTT. Protein: CASSLSDNRVEKPQHF.

The rearrangement joins TRBV7-9 to TRBJ2-7; D call uncertain. Germline V gene sequence: CDR1 SEHNR, CDR2 FQNEAQ (reference sequence). V dropped 5 bases and J dropped 5 bases, with 10 bases sitting between them. The CDR3 extends over 12 amino acids. The CDR3 region has the DNA TGTGCCAGCAGCCCGCTAAAAAACGAGCAGTACTTC. Protein: CASSPLKNEQYF.

The J gene is TRBJ2-7, the V gene TRBV7-9, with unresolved D. The CDR3 is 13 residues long. Germline assignment: CDR1 SEHNR and CDR2 FQNEAQ (reference sequence). Trimming left V 2 bases short and J 3 bases short, with 8 bases between. This CDR3 reads CASSLLPGYEQYF. CDR3 DNA: TGTGCCAGCAGCTTACTCCCGGGCTACGAGCAGTACTTC.

This clone was recorded once. The chain is built from TRBV7-4 and TRBJ2-2; D remains unclear. Germline V gene data show CDR1 as SGHVT and CDR2 as SQSDAQ. CDR3 length equals 12 residues. Trimming shortened V by 3 bases and J by 4 bases, and 3 bases separated the two germline ends. The CDR3 spells CASSFFTGELFF. CDR3 in DNA: TGTGCCAGCAGCTTTTTCACCGGGGAGCTGTTTTTT.

This clone was seen ten or more times. The V and J genes are TRBV9 and TRBJ2-3, with 16 nucleotides matching TRBD2. CDR3 size: 17 residues. Germline CDR1 is SGDLS and CDR2 is YYNGEE. The ends lost 0 bases at V and 4 bases at J; junction bases unmatched: 2. The CDR3 DNA reads as TGTGCCAGCAGCGTAGAGGGACTAGCGGGAGGGTCAGATACGCAGTATTTT. Translating it yields CASSVEGLAGGSDTQYF.

This chain joins TRBV4-1 and TRBJ2-7; 9 positions match TRBD1. This CDR3 contains 16 residues. With 3 bases clipped from V and 7 bases from J, the junction kept 13 bases outside the gene matches. Germline loops: CDR1 MGHRA, CDR2 YSYEKL. The CDR3 here is CASSHGPGQGIREQYF. CDR3 DNA: TGCGCCAGCAGCCATGGGCCGGGACAGGGAATCAGAGAGCAGTACTTC.

The chain links TRBV29-1 to TRBJ2-2, with D unresolved. This CDR3 has 13 amino acids. With 1 base removed from V and 6 bases from J, the gap between germline ends came to 9 bases. The V gene's germline CDR1 is SQVTM and CDR2 ANQGSEA. CDR3 DNA sequence: TGCAGCGTTGAAGGGCCAACTGCCGGGGAGCTGTTTTTT. Translated: CSVEGPTAGELFF.